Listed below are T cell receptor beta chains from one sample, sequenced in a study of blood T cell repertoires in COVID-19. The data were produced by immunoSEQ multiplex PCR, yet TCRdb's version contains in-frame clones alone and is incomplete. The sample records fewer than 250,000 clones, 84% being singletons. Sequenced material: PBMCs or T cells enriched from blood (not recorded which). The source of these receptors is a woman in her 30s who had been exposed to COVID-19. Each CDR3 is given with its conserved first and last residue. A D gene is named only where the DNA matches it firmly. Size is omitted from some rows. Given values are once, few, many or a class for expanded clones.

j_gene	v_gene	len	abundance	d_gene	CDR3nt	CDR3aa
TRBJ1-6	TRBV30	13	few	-	TGTGCCTGGAGTGGGGGCTCCGATTCACCCCTCCACTTT	CAWSGGSDSPLHF
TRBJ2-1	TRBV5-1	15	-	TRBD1	TGCGCCAGCAGCTTTCCGGGACAGGGGGCCGATGAGCAGTTCTTC	CASSFPGQGADEQFF
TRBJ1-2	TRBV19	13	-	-	TGTGCCAGTAGCAGGCGGGGAGGCGATGGCTACACCTTC	CASSRRGGDGYTF
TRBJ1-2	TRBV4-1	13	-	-	TGCGCCAGCAGCCAAGTAGGGGTCTATGGCTACACCTTC	CASSQVGVYGYTF
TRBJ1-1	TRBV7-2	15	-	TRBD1	TGTGCCAGCAGCTCACAGACAGGGGGGAACACTGAAGCTTTCTTT	CASSSQTGGNTEAFF
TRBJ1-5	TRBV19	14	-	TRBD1	TGTGCCAGTAGTGGGACAGGGGGCGCACAGCCCCAGCATTTT	CASSGTGGAQPQHF
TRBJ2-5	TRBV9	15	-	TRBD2	TGTGCCAGCAGCGATGGCGGGGGAGTGTTAGAGACCCAGTACTTC	CASSDGGGVLETQYF
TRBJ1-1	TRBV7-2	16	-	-	TGTGCCAGCAGCTTTAGACCCGCAGGACAGAACACTGAAGCTTTCTTT	CASSFRPAGQNTEAFF
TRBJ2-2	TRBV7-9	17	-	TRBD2	TGTGCCAGCAGCTTAACCGGGACTAGCGGGCTCACCGGGGAGCTGTTTTTT	CASSLTGTSGLTGELFF
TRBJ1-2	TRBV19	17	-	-	TGTGCCAGTACCTCCGAGAGGGGACTTGGCGGCTTGGTACGCTACACCTTC	CASTSERGLGGLVRYTF
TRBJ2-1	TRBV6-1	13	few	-	TGTGCCAGCAGTGAAATCTCCCACAATGAGCAGTTCTTC	CASSEISHNEQFF
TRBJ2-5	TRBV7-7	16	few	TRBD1	TGTGCTAGCAGCTTAAGCCGGGACAGGGGGCAAGAGACCCAGTACTTC	CASSLSRDRGQETQYF
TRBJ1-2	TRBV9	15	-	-	TGTGCCAGCAGCGTAGGAGTTGGGGGCGGCTATGGCTACACCTTC	CASSVGVGGGYGYTF
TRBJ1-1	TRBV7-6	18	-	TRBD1	TGTGCCAGCAGCTTAAATCCCACCGAGGGGGCCGCTTGGACTGAAGCTTTCTTT	CASSLNPTEGAAWTEAFF
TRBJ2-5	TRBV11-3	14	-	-	TGTGCCAGCAGCTTAGAGCAGAAACAAGAGACCCAGTACTTC	CASSLEQKQETQYF